A single sample is the source of the 32 T cell receptor beta chains below, sequenced in a study of Ad26.COV2.S vaccination and SARS-CoV-2 variants. Stated treatment: roughly 19 received Ad26.COV2.S at low or high dose, single or two shots; 5 received placebo; per-sample allocation not given. Specimens were obtained on day 63 following the first vaccine or placebo injection. Measured with immunoSEQ multiplex PCR; TCRdb has only the in-frame clones, and not every one. The top ten clones hold around 3% of a sample with a few hundred thousand clones, approximately 89% of them seen once. The material sequenced was peripheral blood, taken in a trial of Ad26.COV2.S vaccine versus placebo. These receptors all come from a person between 18 and 60 years old who received the Ad26.COV2.S COVID-19 vaccine or a placebo.

The CDR3 sequence is CASSFSGSGSAVSNEQFF. The CDR3 bases are TGCGCCAGCAGCTTTAGCGGGAGCGGATCCGCAGTAAGCAATGAGCAGTTCTTC. The chain recombines TRBV5-1 with TRBJ2-1, with 9 nucleotides matching TRBD2. V gave up 2 bases and J gave up 6 bases; unmatched junction bases: 15. Germline-derived CDR1 and CDR2 are SGHRS and YFSETQ. The CDR3 spans 18 residues.

This clone was picked up a small number of times. The chain employs TRBV5-1 and TRBJ2-7; TRBD2 agrees at 13 bases. This CDR3 is built from 15 residues. Germline CDR1 and CDR2: SGHRS and YFSETQ. Trimming at V came to 0 bases and at J to 7 bases, leaving 4 bases not matched to a gene. The CDR3 DNA reads as TGCGCCAGCAGCTTGGGACTAGCGGGGGGTGGTGAGCAGTACTTC. Its translation is CASSLGLAGGGEQYF. Full variable domain (outside the CDR3, taken from reference TRBV5-1 and TRBJ2-7): KAGVTQTPRYLIKTRGQQVTLSCSPISGHRSVSWYQQTPGQGLQFLFEYFSETQRNKGNFPGRFSGRQFSNSRSEMNVSTLELGDSALYLCASSLGLAGGGEQYFGPGTRLTVT.

With respect to this clone: Other DNA sequences of this sample code for an identical CDR3. This rearrangement joins TRBV5-1 to TRBJ2-5; D possibly corresponds to TRBD1 (5 bases). V was clipped by 2 bases and J by 2 bases, with 10 bases between them. Germline CDR1 is SGHRS and CDR2 is YFSETQ. The length of the CDR3 is 14 residues. The CDR3 protein is CASSFQGSQETQYF. CDR3 nucleotides: TGCGCCAGCAGCTTCCAGGGATCTCAAGAGACCCAGTACTTC.

The genes are TRBV21-1 and TRBJ2-2; the table names TRBD2, a call not compared with the DNA. TRBV21-1 is described as a pseudogene. This CDR3 has 15 amino acids. The CDR3 DNA follows: TGTGCCAGCAGCACTAGCGGGGGGCTCACCGGGGAGCTGTTTTTT. This sequence encodes CASSTSGGLTGELFF.

This chain links TRBV30 with TRBJ2-4; TRBD1 or TRBD2 may be the D gene (5 bases each). This CDR3 region has 13 residues. In germline, CDR1 is GTSNPN, CDR2 SVGIG (reference sequence). The V gene lost 3 bases and the J gene lost 1 base, with 7 bases spanning the gap. CDR3 sequence: CAWRWGAKNIQYF. CDR3 coding DNA: TGTGCCTGGAGGTGGGGGGCCAAAAACATTCAGTACTTC.

The chain links TRBV20-1 to TRBJ2-5; the D call may be TRBD1 or TRBD2 (5 bases each). This CDR3 is built from 11 residues. Trimming cost V 6 bases and J 5 bases, with 10 bases left between them. Per the germline V gene, CDR1 is DFQATT and CDR2 is SNEGSKA (reference sequence). The CDR3 here is CSAPGRETQYF. CDR3 nucleotides: TGCAGTGCACCGGGGCGTGAGACCCAGTACTTC.

This clone was recorded only once. The chain combines TRBV4-1 with TRBJ2-2, with a weak D call TRBD1 (5 bases). This CDR3 is 16 amino acids long. Germline V gene data show CDR1 as MGHRA and CDR2 as YSYEKL. V shed 3 bases and J shed 3 bases, with 14 bases lying between them. CDR3 nucleotides: TGCGCCAGCAGCCACTCAGGGTCTTACCACACCGGGGAGCTGTTTTTT. Residues: CASSHSGSYHTGELFF.

The rearrangement uses TRBV29-1 and TRBJ1-2; no definite D call. CDR1 is SQVTM and CDR2 is ANQGSEA in the germline V gene. V was cut by 6 bases and J by 2 bases, with 7 bases left in between. CDR3 length: 11 amino acids. Here the CDR3 DNA reads TGCAGCGTAATGGGGAACTATGGCTACACCTTC. This translates into CSVMGNYGYTF.

This clone was seen a handful of times. The gene calls are TRBV5-1 and TRBJ2-2; maybe TRBD1 (5 bases). This CDR3 has 14 amino acids. Germline values: CDR1 SGHRS, CDR2 YFSETQ. V was shortened by 7 bases and J by 4 bases, with 14 bases between the two germline ends. As DNA, the CDR3 is TGCGCCAGCCGTGGGGCGGTGGGCACCGGGGAGCTGTTTTTT. Translating gives CASRGAVGTGELFF.

V is TRBV19 and J is TRBJ2-4; perhaps TRBD1 as D (6 bases). The CDR3 has 14 amino acids. Trimming pared 5 bases from V and 4 bases from J, leaving 12 bases between. The V gene's germline CDR1 is LNHDA and CDR2 SQIVND (reference sequence). The CDR3 is CASSGIQGKNIQYF. The DNA of the CDR3 is TGTGCCAGTAGTGGGATCCAGGGGAAAAACATTCAGTACTTC.

This clone was detected a few times. The chain combines TRBV9 with TRBJ2-3; 10 bases line up with TRBD2. The CDR3 extends over 17 amino acids. Germline V CDR1 and CDR2: SGDLS, YYNGEE. Germline trimming cut 0 bases from V and 5 bases from J; bases unmatched to any gene: 9. The CDR3 here is CASSVEGSGGAGDTQYF. CDR3 nucleotide sequence: TGTGCCAGCAGCGTAGAGGGGAGCGGGGGGGCCGGAGATACGCAGTATTTT.

This chain joins TRBV5-6 and TRBJ1-1; D possibly corresponds to TRBD1 (6 bases). Germline CDR1 reads SGHDT; CDR2 reads YYEEEE. Trimming removed 0 bases from V and 4 bases from J, with 22 bases in between. The CDR3 runs 18 residues. CDR3 protein: CASSLAAGARWRITEAFF. Written as DNA, the CDR3 is TGTGCCAGCAGCTTGGCCGCGGGGGCGCGCTGGAGGATCACTGAAGCTTTCTTT.

The chain has TRBV5-6 and TRBJ2-2; D uncertain. V lost 5 bases, J lost 4 bases, and 9 bases lay in between. Germline V gene data show CDR1 as SGHDT and CDR2 as YYEEEE. There are 13 residues in the CDR3. CDR3 sequence: CASSYVSTGELFF. CDR3 sequence (DNA): TGTGCCAGCAGTTATGTATCCACCGGGGAGCTGTTTTTT.

This clone came up once. The J gene is TRBJ1-2, the V gene TRBV30, with D uncertain. V was clipped by 0 bases and J by 3 bases, with 8 bases between them. The CDR3 sequence is 13 residues long. The germline V gene has CDR1 GTSNPN and CDR2 SVGIG (reference sequence). The CDR3 spells CAWSVQLHYGYTF. The CDR3 DNA reads TGTGCCTGGAGTGTTCAACTTCACTATGGCTACACCTTC.

The chain employs TRBV30 and TRBJ2-3; 8 nucleotides align to TRBD2. CDR1 and CDR2 from the germline V gene are GTSNPN and SVGIG (reference sequence). Losses at the gene ends were 2 bases for V and 6 bases for J; bases not matched to a gene: 7. The CDR3 length is 14 residues. Here the CDR3 reads CAWSYYGGADTQYF. As DNA, the CDR3 is TGTGCCTGGAGTTATTACGGGGGGGCGGATACGCAGTATTTT.

V and J are TRBV27 and TRBJ1-5; D is perhaps TRBD1 (5 bases). The V gene's germline CDR1 is MNHEY and CDR2 SMNVEV (reference sequence). The CDR3 spans 17 residues. The ends were cut back, 10 bases at V and 0 bases at J, with 22 bases in the middle. In DNA form, the CDR3 reads TGTGCCACCCACCCCTCCGGGGCAGGAAATAGCAATCAGCCCCAGCATTTT. As protein: CATHPSGAGNSNQPQHF.

V and J are TRBV5-1 and TRBJ2-5; no definite D call. CDR3 size: 15 residues. CDR1 SGHRS and CDR2 YFSETQ come from the germline V gene. V was clipped by 0 bases and J by 1 base, with 10 bases between them. The CDR3 is CASSLAFQPQETQYF. CDR3 sequence (DNA): TGCGCCAGCAGCTTGGCCTTTCAACCCCAAGAGACCCAGTACTTC.

J is TRBJ1-6 and V is TRBV5-1, with TRBD1 identical over 8 bases. There are 13 residues in the CDR3. The ends lost 6 bases at V and 8 bases at J; junction bases unmatched: 4. Germline lookup yields CDR1 SGHRS and CDR2 YFSETQ. This chain's CDR3 is CASKTGEDSPLHF. CDR3 nucleotides: TGCGCCAGCAAGACAGGGGAAGATTCACCCCTCCACTTT.

This chain joins TRBV7-2 and TRBJ2-7; TRBD2 matches 10 bases. Germline trimming cut 7 bases from V and 7 bases from J; bases unmatched to any gene: 13. Germline-derived CDR1 and CDR2 are SGHTA and FQGNSA. The CDR3 extends over 15 amino acids. CDR3 nucleotide sequence: TGTGCCAGCACCCAGGGGCTAGCGGGAGTGTGGGAGCAGTACTTC. It specifies CASTQGLAGVWEQYF.

The chain links TRBV19 to TRBJ2-3; a weak D match, TRBD1 (6 bases). The V gene's germline CDR1 is LNHDA and CDR2 SQIVND (reference sequence). This CDR3 has 17 residues. V lost 2 bases to trimming and J lost 1 base, with 16 bases between them. This CDR3 is CASSIQGWGEGTDTQYF. Written as DNA, the CDR3 is TGTGCCAGTAGTATACAGGGGTGGGGTGAGGGCACAGATACGCAGTATTTT.

J is TRBJ2-1 and V is TRBV29-1, with 9 bases matching TRBD2. V was pared by 0 bases and J by 4 bases, with 7 bases of the junction left unmatched. This CDR3 is 16 amino acids long. Germline loops: CDR1 SQVTM, CDR2 ANQGSEA. The CDR3 sequence: CSVEDPGLAPYNEQFF. CDR3 sequence (DNA): TGCAGCGTTGAAGATCCCGGACTAGCGCCTTACAATGAGCAGTTCTTC.

This chain joins TRBV7-3 and TRBJ1-1; D is possibly TRBD1 (6 bases). This CDR3 contains 13 residues. Looked up from germline, CDR1 is SGHTA and CDR2 is FQGTGA. V was shortened by 5 bases and J by 8 bases, with 15 bases between the two germline ends. The DNA for the CDR3 is TGTGCCAGCAGCCAGGACAGTAGGCAAGAAGCTTTCTTT. Residues: CASSQDSRQEAFF.

V and J are TRBV6-6 and TRBJ1-2, with TRBD1 matching 8 bases. This CDR3 region has 14 residues. V gave up 4 bases and J gave up 4 bases; unmatched junction bases: 5. Germline V CDR1 and CDR2: MNHNY, SVGAGI (reference sequence). CDR3 nucleotide sequence: TGTGCCAGCAGTTCGACAGGGGTGGTCTATGGCTACACCTTC. Its translation is CASSSTGVVYGYTF.

The chain combines TRBV4-1 with TRBJ2-1; D remains ambiguous. Trimming took 2 bases from V and 8 from J, leaving 10 bases between them. The germline V gene has CDR1 MGHRA and CDR2 YSYEKL. The CDR3 sequence is 13 residues long. CDR3 sequence reads: CASSQRVGDEQFF. The CDR3 DNA is TGCGCCAGCAGCCAAAGGGTTGGAGATGAGCAGTTCTTC.

The chain carries TRBV27 and TRBJ2-2; 11 bases line up with TRBD2. There are 17 residues in the CDR3. With 6 bases clipped from V and 1 base from J, the junction kept 7 bases outside the gene matches. Looked up from germline, CDR1 is MNHEY and CDR2 is SMNVEV (reference sequence). CDR3 region: CASSLTSGGLNTGELFF. The CDR3, as DNA: TGTGCCAGCAGCCTAACTAGCGGGGGCTTGAACACCGGGGAGCTGTTTTTT.

The chain uses TRBV19 and TRBJ1-2, with TRBD1 as a possible D gene (5 bases). This CDR3 has 14 amino acids. The germline V gene has CDR1 LNHDA and CDR2 SQIVND (reference sequence). Trimming stripped 3 bases from V and 2 bases from J, with 10 bases between. The CDR3: CASSMDAGNYGYTF. DNA for the CDR3: TGTGCCAGTAGTATGGACGCAGGGAACTATGGCTACACCTTC.

The chain is built from TRBV7-2 and TRBJ2-1, with TRBD1 matching over 9 bases. The junction had 15 bases not matched to a gene; V was cut back by 6 bases and J by 0 bases. The CDR3 runs 19 residues. The germline V gene encodes CDR1 SGHTA and CDR2 FQGNSA. The CDR3 loop is CASRHGDRVFGTSYNEQFF. The CDR3 nucleotides are TGTGCCAGCAGACACGGGGACAGGGTTTTTGGAACCTCCTACAATGAGCAGTTCTTC.

This chain links TRBV18 with TRBJ1-6; 10 nucleotides line up with TRBD1. The V gene's germline CDR1 is KGHSH and CDR2 LQKENI. Unmatched junction bases numbered 2, after V lost 2 bases and J lost 7 bases. This CDR3 contains 15 residues. The CDR3 coding sequence is TGTGCCAGCTCACCATCGACAGGGGGCAATTCACCCCTCCACTTT. It yields the protein CASSPSTGGNSPLHF.

The CDR3 sequence is CASGLAQGAQYF. CDR3 bases: TGTGCTAGTGGTTTGGCCCAGGGGGCCCAGTACTTC. The chain uses TRBV12-5 and TRBJ2-5; 7 positions match TRBD1. The CDR3 length is 12 residues. The germline V gene has CDR1 LGHNT and CDR2 FRNRAP. The V and J ends lost 1 base and 9 bases, in that order; junction bases with no gene match: 2.

The gene calls are TRBV24-1 and TRBJ1-6; tentative D call: TRBD1 (5 bases). Trimming left V 1 base short and J 11 bases short, with 14 bases between. CDR1 is KGHDR and CDR2 is SFDVKD in the germline V gene. CDR3 length: 15 residues. The CDR3 coding sequence is TGTGCCACCAGTGATTTAGGCGGGGCCGGGGCACCCCTCCACTTT. As protein: CATSDLGGAGAPLHF.

This chain uses TRBV7-2 with TRBJ1-2; no clear D. Germline V gives CDR1 SGHTA, CDR2 FQGNSA. V was clipped by 5 bases and J by 4 bases, with 14 bases between them. The CDR3 length is 14 residues. The CDR3 DNA sequence: TGTGCCAGCAGCCCCACACAAGCGAGCTATGGCTACACCTTC. It yields the protein CASSPTQASYGYTF.

The rearrangement joins TRBV12-3 or TRBV12-4 to TRBJ2-2, with TRBD1 matching over 7 bases. This CDR3 comprises 13 residues. V shed 5 bases, J shed 8 bases, and the junction held 5 bases outside the gene matches. CDR3 residues: CASSDRARGELFF. In nucleotides, the CDR3 is TGTGCCAGCAGTGACAGGGCCCGAGGGGAGCTGTTTTTT.